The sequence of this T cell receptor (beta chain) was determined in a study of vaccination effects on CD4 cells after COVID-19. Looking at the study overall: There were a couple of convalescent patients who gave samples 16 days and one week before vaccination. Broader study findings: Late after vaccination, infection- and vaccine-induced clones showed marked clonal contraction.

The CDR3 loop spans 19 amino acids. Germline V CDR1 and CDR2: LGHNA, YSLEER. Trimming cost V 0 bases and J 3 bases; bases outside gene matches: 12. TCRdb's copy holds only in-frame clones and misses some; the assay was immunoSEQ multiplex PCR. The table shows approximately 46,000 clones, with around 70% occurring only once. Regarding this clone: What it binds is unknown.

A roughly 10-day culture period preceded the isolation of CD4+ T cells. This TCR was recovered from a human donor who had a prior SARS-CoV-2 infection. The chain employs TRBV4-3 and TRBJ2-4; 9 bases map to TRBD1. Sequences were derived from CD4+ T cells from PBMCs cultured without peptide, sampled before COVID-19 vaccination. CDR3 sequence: CASSQDFAPGQGGKNIQYF. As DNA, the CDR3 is TGCGCCAGCAGCCAAGATTTTGCCCCGGGACAGGGCGGCAAAAACATTCAGTACTTC.